This TCR beta chain was found in a study of OX40 agonist ivuxolimab in advanced cancers. With respect to the entire study: Ivuxolimab was a fully human IgG2 agonistic monoclonal antibody targeting the costimulatory receptor OX40 (CD134). Intravenous ivuxolimab was administered to patients every 2 weeks at six dose levels: 0.01, 0.1, 0.3, 1.5, 3 and 10 mg/kg. Partial responses were achieved by three dose-escalation patients, of whom one had hepatocellular carcinoma and two had cutaneous melanoma. In the dose-escalation cohort, 82.7% of patients were male, and the mean age was around 60 years, with a range of about 23 to 90. Patients were allowed to have had prior anti-PD-1, anti-PD-L1 or anti-CTLA-4 therapy, and around 43% of the dose-escalation patients had been treated with checkpoint inhibitors. Among the 52 dose-escalation patients, some 20 had hepatocellular carcinoma, around 15 melanoma, 9 renal cell carcinoma and 9 head and neck cancer. The point of sequencing TCRbeta in the periphery was to test whether ivuxolimab changed TCR sequence diversity and drove clonal T-cell expansion. The paper reports the monotherapy dose-escalation portion (N = 52 patients) of the phase I ivuxolimab trial. What the authors observed across the whole study: After ivuxolimab, CD8+ T cells had more expanded clones than CD4+ T cells on average. At doses of 0.1 to 3.0 mg/kg, clonal expansion of both CD4+ and CD8+ T cells in blood was seen between baseline and week 6. Low levels of normalized T-cell clonal expansion were also shown by some nonresponding patients. In the 0.1-3.0 mg/kg groups, partial responders were among the patients with the lowest normalized peripheral clonal expansion, particularly in CD8+ T cells. Which antigens the clonally expanded peripheral T cells were specific for was not determined.

The CDR1 and CDR2 encoded by the germline V gene are KGHSH and LQKENI. V is clipped by 1 base and J by 5 bases, and the sequence between their germline boundaries is 5 bases long. The cysteine opens and the phenylalanine closes a CDR3 of 13 amino acids. Only CDR3 DNA is held: 39 bases, read in frame from base 1. Genomic DNA was isolated from the sorted cells so that the TCRbeta CDR3 region could be sequenced. TCRbeta CDR3 regions were sequenced using the immunoSEQ Assay. In its TCRdb copy, this immuneACCESS table keeps in-frame sequences only and misses some clones. Where compared with another copy, unresolved V genes explain less than half of these, and the others have no known cause. Counted in this sample were tens of thousands of clones; roughly 78% of them appeared once. About 5.4% of the sample is taken by the ten largest. Patients with autoimmune disease history or receiving systemic immunosuppression were excluded from the trial. In every dose cohort, peripheral blood was drawn for TCR sequencing at baseline, cycle 4 day 1, and cycle 7 day 1. The samples were taken from a phase I, first-in-human, multicenter, open-label dose-escalation trial of ivuxolimab. Adults with locally advanced or metastatic melanoma, renal cell, hepatocellular, or head and neck squamous cell carcinoma were enrolled in the trial. Before TCR sequencing, CD4+ and CD8+ T cells were separately sorted from peripheral blood.

Concerning this clone itself: This receptor's antigen is unknown. No base-level quality is on record; no much larger clone is a single base apart.

The rearranged segments are TRBV18 and TRBJ2-2; TRBD1 is a weak D gene call, 5 bases matching. The sequencing used CD4+ or CD8+ T cells sorted from blood, collected in a trial of the OX40 agonist ivuxolimab. The sequence was collected from an adult with an advanced solid tumor such as melanoma, head and neck, liver or kidney cancer. The sequenced DNA: TGTGCCAGCTCACCACAGGGGACCGGGGAGCTGTTTTTT. It translates as CASSPQGTGELFF.